The 23 T cell receptor beta chains presented below share a single source sample, sequenced in a study of blood T cells in healthy people across ages. A J-beta primer mix and a sample-barcoded 5' primer were used in a second PCR of roughly 7 to 12 cycles. TCRdb redid the calling of the 5' RACE reads with MiXCR, one entry per CDR3 protein. The table has approximately 810,000 distinct CDR3 sequences, around 28% seen once. Sequenced material: blood. The receptors here all came from a woman older than 75 in good health.

The chain recombines TRBV3-1 with TRBJ1-5, with D perhaps matching TRBD1 (5 bases). Trimming shortened V by 4 bases and J by 6 bases, and 13 bases separated the two germline ends. In germline, CDR1 is LGHDT, CDR2 YNNKEL (reference sequence). There are 14 residues in the CDR3. For the CDR3, the DNA is TGTGCCAGCAGCCCCGACAGTATGGTTCAGCCCCAGCATTTT. Amino acids: CASSPDSMVQPQHF.

The table lists this clonotype with many counts. This chain uses TRBV10-3 with TRBJ1-5, with D uncertain. The CDR3 runs to 16 residues. With 0 bases removed from V and 0 bases from J, the gap between germline ends came to 9 bases. Germline CDR1 reads ENHRY; CDR2 reads SYGVKD. CDR3 amino acids: CAISESGGYSNQPQHF. CDR3 coding DNA: TGTGCCATCAGTGAGTCTGGAGGGTATAGCAATCAGCCCCAGCATTTT.

The table lists this clonotype with many counts. The chain joins TRBV3-1 to TRBJ2-4; D is ambiguous. V dropped 5 bases and J dropped 0 bases, with 11 bases sitting between them. Germline loops: CDR1 LGHDT, CDR2 YNNKEL (reference sequence). The CDR3 runs 15 residues. CDR3 region: CASSSRGRAKNIQYF. CDR3 sequence (DNA): TGTGCCAGCAGCAGTAGAGGACGAGCCAAAAACATTCAGTACTTC.

The table lists this clonotype with a few counts. The genes are TRBV11-2 and TRBJ2-1, with D unclear. The V gene's germline CDR1 is SGHAT and CDR2 FQNNGV. Trimming removed 1 base from V and 10 bases from J, with 11 bases in between. The CDR3 covers 13 residues. The CDR3 reads CASSLGLEGEQFF. The CDR3 DNA is TGTGCCAGCAGCTTAGGTTTGGAAGGAGAGCAGTTCTTC.

This clonotype turned up a few times. This may be a read error, as it is one base from a much larger clone. The chain is built from TRBV7-9 and TRBJ2-1, with TRBD2 matching over 11 bases. Near its end, the DNA agrees better with TRBJ2-7, so the J call may be wrong. The CDR3 sequence is 15 residues long. Germline loops: CDR1 SEHNR, CDR2 FQNEAQ (reference sequence). CDR3 sequence reads: CASRSGLADYNEQYF. The CDR3 coding sequence is TGTGCCAGCAGGTCGGGACTAGCGGATTACAATGAGCAGTACTTC.

Comment on this clonotype: This may stem from a read error, because a much larger clone lies one nucleotide away. V gene TRBV7-2 combines with J gene TRBJ2-5; maybe TRBD2 (6 bases). V was trimmed by 4 bases and J by 1 base, leaving 22 bases between them. The V gene's germline CDR1 is SGHTA and CDR2 FQGNSA. The CDR3 runs 18 residues. CDR3 sequence reads: CASSSTLLRGVSQETQYF. The DNA of the CDR3 is TGTGCCAGCAGCTCCACACTCCTCCGCGGGGTCTCCCAAGAGACCCAGTACTTC.

This chain connects TRBV7-2 to TRBJ1-2, with D uncertain. CDR1 SGHTA and CDR2 FQGNSA come from the germline V gene. V was clipped by 8 bases and J by 6 bases, with 19 bases between them. The CDR3 loop spans 14 amino acids. CDR3 in amino acids: CASGVLVGPHGYTF. In nucleotides, the CDR3 is TGTGCCAGCGGGGTCTTGGTAGGACCCCATGGCTACACCTTC.

As to this clonotype: The junction departs from the called germline gene at one end, perhaps through a read error. This rearrangement joins TRBV2 to TRBJ2-1; 7 bases fit TRBD1. The germline V gene has CDR1 SNHLY and CDR2 FYNNEI. The CDR3 extends over 15 amino acids. The CDR3 reads CPSRDSLNSYNEQFF. CDR3 nucleotides: TGTCCCAGCAGGGACAGCCTAAACTCCTACAATGAGCAGTTCTTC.

About this clonotype itself: A much more abundant neighbour one base away suggests this may be a read error. Likely a read error: the CDR3 ends without its conserved phenylalanine or tryptophan. The chain recombines TRBV12-3 or TRBV12-4 with TRBJ1-5, with 9 bases matching TRBD1. V lost 5 bases and J lost 8; bases outside the gene matches: 7. The CDR3 runs 14 residues. CDR3 sequence: CASSRTGGAEPQHS. The CDR3 DNA reads TGTGCCAGCAGTCGCACAGGGGGCGCCGAGCCCCAGCATTCT.

This clonotype was observed at least ten times. CDR3 amino acids: CASRSSGLAGTQYF. In DNA form, the CDR3 reads TGTGCCAGCAGGAGCTCGGGGCTCGCTGGTACGCAGTATTTT. The V gene is TRBV6-6, the J gene TRBJ2-3; either TRBD1 or TRBD2 may fit D (5 bases each). Germline loops: CDR1 MNHNY, CDR2 SVGAGI (reference sequence). The V and J ends lost 6 bases and 8 bases respectively, with 18 bases between them. This CDR3 is built from 14 residues.

As concerns this clonotype: Just one base apart from a much larger clone, this may be a read error. V gene TRBV27 combines with J gene TRBJ2-3; 11 bases align to TRBD1. Germline V gives CDR1 MNHEY, CDR2 SMNVEV (reference sequence). This CDR3 region has 13 residues. The junction had 3 bases not matched to a gene; V was cut back by 7 bases and J by 6 bases. CDR3 amino acids: CASTDRGRDTQYF. CDR3 coding DNA: TGTGCCAGCACGGACAGGGGGCGTGATACGCAGTATTTT.

The J gene is TRBJ2-7, the V gene TRBV20-1; 9 nucleotides match TRBD2. This CDR3 contains 15 residues. V was pared by 1 base and J by 7 bases, with 11 bases of the junction left unmatched. The germline V gene encodes CDR1 DFQATT and CDR2 SNEGSKA (reference sequence). The CDR3 is CSARVLAGVHNEQYF. For the CDR3, the DNA is TGCAGTGCTAGAGTCTTAGCGGGGGTGCACAATGAGCAGTACTTC.

This clonotype was found many times. The chain uses TRBV30 and TRBJ2-3; 11 bases map to TRBD2. Germline trimming cut 3 bases from V and 4 bases from J; bases unmatched to any gene: 6. The CDR3 runs to 15 residues. Germline loops: CDR1 GTSNPN, CDR2 SVGIG (reference sequence). CDR3 nucleotide sequence: TGTGCCTGGAGGGCTAGCGGGGGGAGGGCAGATACGCAGTATTTT. Residues: CAWRASGGRADTQYF. The full variable domain, completed using reference TRBV30 and TRBJ2-3, is SQTIHQWPATLVQPVGSPLSLECTVEGTSNPNLYWYRQAAGRGLQLLFYSVGIGQISSEVPQNLSASRPQDRQFILSSKKLLLSDSGFYLCAWRASGGRADTQYFGPGTRLTVL.

In this sample, this clonotype turned up a few times. The chain couples TRBV20-1 to TRBJ1-4, with unresolved D. V shed 3 bases and J shed 6 bases, with 8 bases lying between them. The CDR3 covers 12 residues. Germline assignment: CDR1 DFQATT and CDR2 SNEGSKA (reference sequence). The CDR3 coding sequence is TGCAGTGCTAGGGGGATTGATGAAAAACTGTTTTTT. Translation gives CSARGIDEKLFF.

This clonotype was counted only a few times. The V gene is TRBV27, the J gene TRBJ2-2; D uncertain. The CDR3 has 12 amino acids. Germline V gene sequence: CDR1 MNHEY, CDR2 SMNVEV (reference sequence). The ends were cut back, 8 bases at V and 3 bases at J, with 7 bases in the middle. CDR3 nucleotide sequence: TGTGCCAGCGCCCGAGACACCGGGGAGCTGTTTTTT. It yields the protein CASARDTGELFF.

At least ten counts were recorded for this clonotype. The chain is built from TRBV9 and TRBJ2-3; 9 bases agree with TRBD1. This CDR3 spans 20 amino acids. Losses at the gene ends were 3 bases for V and 0 bases for J; bases not matched to a gene: 17. Germline CDR1 is SGDLS and CDR2 is YYNGEE. Written as DNA, the CDR3 is TGTGCCAGCAGCGGCCAAGCCGGGACAGGGATCTTCTTTAGCACAGATACGCAGTATTTT. Translation: CASSGQAGTGIFFSTDTQYF. The variable domain in full, with the rest retrieved from reference TRBV9 and TRBJ2-3, is DSGVTQTPKHLITATGQRVTLRCSPRSGDLSVYWYQQSLDQGLQFLIQYYNGEERAKGNILERFSAQQFPDLHSELNLSSLELGDSALYFCASSGQAGTGIFFSTDTQYFGPGTRLTVL.

This clonotype turned up a few times. The chain combines TRBV7-8 with TRBJ2-7; possibly TRBD2 for D (5 bases). Germline assignment: CDR1 SGHVS and CDR2 FQNEAQ. Trimming shortened V by 1 base and J by 7 bases, and 11 bases separated the two germline ends. This CDR3 region has 13 residues. Written as DNA, the CDR3 is TGTGCCAGCAGCTTAGTGGAGGATCGGGAGCAGTACTTC. Its translation is CASSLVEDREQYF.

The table lists this clonotype with a count of one. V and J are TRBV7-2 and TRBJ1-5; D is unresolved. The CDR3 contains 12 residues. With 3 bases removed from V and 6 bases from J, the gap between germline ends came to 6 bases. Looked up from germline, CDR1 is SGHTA and CDR2 is FQGNSA. For the CDR3, the DNA is TGTGCCAGCAGCTTTTTAAGTCAGCCCCAGCATTTT. Its protein is CASSFLSQPQHF.

This chain connects TRBV5-1 to TRBJ2-3, with 9 bases that match TRBD2. Germline trimming cut 4 bases from V and 6 bases from J; bases unmatched to any gene: 15. Germline CDR1 reads SGHRS; CDR2 reads YFSETQ. The CDR3 loop spans 17 amino acids. CDR3 sequence (DNA): TGCGCCAGCAGCCCCCCCCTGCGGGGGGGCCTAGGGGATACGCAGTATTTT. This translates into CASSPPLRGGLGDTQYF.

For this clonotype: A much larger clone differs from this one at a single base, so this may be a read error. V gene TRBV7-2 combines with J gene TRBJ2-5; no definite D call. The CDR3 has 14 residues. The V gene lost 3 bases and the J gene lost 11 bases, with 19 bases spanning the gap. CDR1 and CDR2 (germline): SGHTA, FQGNSA. DNA of the CDR3: TGTGCCAGCAGCTTCGCCCTACGGACGAATGAGCAGTACTTC. Protein: CASSFALRTNEQYF.

The chain couples TRBV20-1 to TRBJ2-4; 11 bases agree with TRBD2. The J call may not be correct, given that the DNA end is closer to TRBJ2-5. The germline V gene encodes CDR1 DFQATT and CDR2 SNEGSKA (reference sequence). The CDR3 extends over 16 amino acids. The CDR3 DNA reads as TGCAGTGCTAGAGATCGACTAGCGGGAATCGAAGAGACCCAGTACTTC. Encoded protein: CSARDRLAGIEETQYF.

In this sample, this clonotype turned up many times. The rearrangement uses TRBV6-1 and TRBJ2-3, with 8 nucleotides matching TRBD2. The CDR3 is made up of 16 amino acids. Trimming removed 7 bases from V and 4 bases from J; junction bases left unmatched: 13. CDR1 and CDR2 from the germline V gene are MNHNS and SASEGT. The CDR3 nucleotides read TGTGCCAGCACCCCCGTGGGAACGGGGGGGCCAGATACGCAGTATTTT. It is translated as CASTPVGTGGPDTQYF.

This clonotype has at least ten counts. The chain has TRBV7-9 and TRBJ2-3; 10 bases line up with TRBD1. Germline CDR1 and CDR2: SEHNR and FQNEAQ (reference sequence). This CDR3 spans 15 amino acids. The J segment lost 4 bases and the V segment lost 1 base, leaving 2 bases of the junction unmatched. This CDR3 reads CASSLGDRGADTQYF. The CDR3 DNA reads as TGTGCCAGCAGCTTAGGGGACAGGGGTGCAGATACGCAGTATTTT.